Here is one TCR beta chain with its context. The data belong to a study of blood T cell repertoires in COVID-19. TCRdb keeps only in-frame clones here, not all; method: immunoSEQ multiplex PCR. The data hold 150,000 or so clones, with approximately 91% observed a single time. CDR3 size: 14 residues. Germline V gene lookup returns CDR1 LNHDA and CDR2 SQIVND (reference sequence). V was trimmed by 2 bases and J by 2 bases, leaving 10 bases between them. The sequence derives from a man younger than 30 with acute or convalescent COVID-19. The chain has TRBV19 and TRBJ2-7; D may be TRBD2 (5 bases). Sequenced input: peripheral blood. The CDR3 DNA reads as TGTGCCAGTAGTATACTAGCAGGTACCTACGAGCAGTACTTC. As protein: CASSILAGTYEQYF.